Listed here are 25 T cell receptor beta chains from one sample, sequenced in a study of cytomegalovirus exposure and HLA in healthy donors. In the PCR, 60 Vbeta and 13 Jbeta primers were used. Using immunoSEQ multiplex PCR, the repertoire was profiled, and TCRdb retains in-frame clones only, with some absent. Here the sample spans about 120,000 clones, around a tenth being singletons. The sample consisted of PBMCs. The receptors were sampled from a man under 40 in good health and CMV-seronegative.

The sample holds a few counts of this clone. V and J are TRBV27 and TRBJ2-7, with D possibly TRBD1 on 6 matching bases. There are 15 residues in the CDR3. Germline CDR1 is MNHEY and CDR2 is SMNVEV (reference sequence). Trimming stripped 8 bases from V and 2 bases from J, with 19 bases between. For the CDR3, the DNA is TGTGCCAGCGCAACAGTAAGACAGGCAGCCTACGAGCAGTACTTC. Its translation: CASATVRQAAYEQYF.

This clone appeared a few times. Written as DNA, the CDR3 is TGTGCCAGCAGCCAGAGCACATCTAGGGCTTTCTTT. It codes for CASSQSTSRAFF. The chain combines TRBV7-9 with TRBJ1-1; D is uncertain. Trimming shortened V by 5 bases and J by 11 bases, and 15 bases separated the two germline ends. CDR1 and CDR2 from the germline V gene are SEHNR and FQNEAQ (reference sequence). The CDR3 has 12 residues.

V and J are TRBV6-6 and TRBJ1-3; the match to TRBD1 covers 7 bases. The germline gives CDR1 MNHNY, CDR2 SVGAGI (reference sequence). V shed 2 bases and J 4 bases; nucleotides not matched to a gene: 2. The CDR3 is made up of 14 amino acids. The CDR3 DNA is TGTGCCAGCAGTTACGACAGGGCCGGAAACACCATATATTTT. It codes for CASSYDRAGNTIYF.

This clone has just a few counts. The chain joins TRBV27 to TRBJ2-1, with D perhaps matching TRBD1 (6 bases). The CDR3 sequence is 12 residues long. Germline V gene lookup returns CDR1 MNHEY and CDR2 SMNVEV (reference sequence). The V end lost 7 bases, the J end lost 7 bases, and 11 bases lay between the germline ends. The CDR3 DNA follows: TGTGCCAGCAAACAGGGCCTTAATGAGCAGTTCTTC. As protein: CASKQGLNEQFF.

The CDR3 loop reads CASSFRSSGIPGNTIYF. For the CDR3, the DNA is TGTGCCAGCAGCTTCCGTTCTTCAGGGATCCCTGGAAACACCATATATTTT. V and J are TRBV5-5 and TRBJ1-3, with a tentative D call TRBD1 (5 bases). This CDR3 region has 17 residues. Germline assignment: CDR1 SGHKS and CDR2 YYEKEE (reference sequence). V was trimmed by 2 bases and J by 2 bases, leaving 17 bases between them.

The chain employs TRBV6-5 and TRBJ2-1, with D perhaps matching TRBD1 (5 bases). From germline, CDR1 is MNHEY and CDR2 SVGAGI. V lost 2 bases to trimming and J lost 4 bases, with 12 bases between them. The CDR3 contains 15 residues. The CDR3 sequence is CASSYRTRGYNEQFF. Written as DNA, the CDR3 is TGTGCCAGCAGTTACCGGACAAGGGGATACAATGAGCAGTTCTTC.

This clone was observed a few times. V gene TRBV6-1 combines with J gene TRBJ1-4; D is unclear. Per germline, CDR1 MNHNS and CDR2 SASEGT. Trimming removed 5 bases from V and 8 bases from J, with 9 bases in between. The CDR3 covers 12 residues. In DNA, the CDR3 is TGTGCCAGCAGTTGGGCAGGAGAAAAACTGTTTTTT. Its translation: CASSWAGEKLFF.

V gene TRBV12-5 combines with J gene TRBJ2-1, with 7 bases that match TRBD1. Germline lookup yields CDR1 LGHNT and CDR2 FRNRAP. V lost 6 bases to trimming and J lost 0 bases; unmatched junction nucleotides: 5. The length of the CDR3 is 15 residues. In nucleotides, the CDR3 is TGTGCTAGTGGCCCGGACAGGAGCTCCTACAATGAGCAGTTCTTC. Translated, it gives CASGPDRSSYNEQFF. Full variable domain (remainder filled in from reference TRBV12-5 and TRBJ2-1): DARVTQTPRHKVTEMGQEVTMRCQPILGHNTVFWYRQTMMQGLELLAYFRNRAPLDDSGMPKDRFSAEMPDATLATLKIQPSEPRDSAVYFCASGPDRSSYNEQFFGPGTRLTVL.

The sample holds a few counts of this clone. The chain carries TRBV23-1 and TRBJ1-6; a possible D gene is TRBD1 (6 bases). TRBV23-1 is recorded as an ORF, its role being uncertain. There are 18 residues in the CDR3. Trimming left V 4 bases short and J 0 bases short, with 16 bases between. CDR3 sequence (DNA): TGCGCCAGCAGTCCCCGGACAGCGAGCTACTCCTATAATTCACCCCTCCACTTT. It specifies CASSPRTASYSYNSPLHF.

The J gene is TRBJ1-2, the V gene TRBV4-3, with 7 bases lining up with TRBD1. The ends lost 1 base at V and 6 bases at J; junction bases unmatched: 5. CDR1 is LGHNA, CDR2 YSLEER, per germline. This CDR3 has 14 residues. In DNA, the CDR3 is TGCGCCAGCAGCCAAGGACAGGGAGGAGATGGCTACACCTTC. The encoded protein is CASSQGQGGDGYTF.

The chain recombines TRBV5-4 with TRBJ2-2; D remains ambiguous. This CDR3 has 15 amino acids. From germline, CDR1 is SGHNT and CDR2 YYREEE (reference sequence). Between the trimmed V and J ends, which lost 4 bases and 4 bases, there was a span of 14 bases. This chain's CDR3 is CASSLYLESTGELFF. CDR3 sequence (DNA): TGTGCCAGCAGCCTATACTTAGAGTCCACCGGGGAGCTGTTTTTT.

As regards this clone: The sample carries other DNA sequences with the same CDR3. The chain links TRBV28 to TRBJ1-1; tentatively, D is TRBD1 (6 bases). V lost 6 bases and J lost 1, with 6 bases in between. This CDR3 comprises 12 residues. Per germline, CDR1 MDHEN and CDR2 SYDVKM. The CDR3 protein is CASSRGNTEAFF. DNA for the CDR3: TGTGCCAGCAGCAGGGGGAACACTGAAGCTTTCTTT.

The rearrangement links TRBV18 to TRBJ2-2; the match to TRBD1 covers 7 bases. The CDR3 runs 14 residues. Germline V gives CDR1 KGHSH, CDR2 LQKENI. Trimming removed 7 bases from V and 5 bases from J; junction bases left unmatched: 7. The DNA of the CDR3 is TGTGCCAGCTTCGCCGGACAGGCAACCGGGGAGCTGTTTTTT. Its translation is CASFAGQATGELFF.

In its sample, this clone was seen a few times. V usage is TRBV27 and J usage is TRBJ2-7; TRBD1 matches at 9 bases. Germline V gives CDR1 MNHEY, CDR2 SMNVEV (reference sequence). The CDR3 extends over 15 amino acids. V was pared by 5 bases and J by 2 bases, with 7 bases of the junction left unmatched. CDR3 in DNA: TGTGCCAGCAGTCAACGGGACAGGGTCGCCTACGAGCAGTACTTC. It yields the protein CASSQRDRVAYEQYF.

This clone was observed a few times. V usage is TRBV7-9 and J usage is TRBJ1-4; D unclear. CDR1 is SEHNR and CDR2 is FQNEAQ in the germline V gene (reference sequence). This CDR3 spans 15 amino acids. The V end was cut by 0 bases, the J end by 8 bases, with 13 bases between. In nucleotides, the CDR3 is TGTGCCAGCAGCTTAGCGGAGGTAGTTCAGGAAAAACTGTTTTTT. It encodes CASSLAEVVQEKLFF.

This clone was picked up a small number of times. The chain links TRBV9 to TRBJ1-1; weak D call: TRBD1 (6 bases). Trimming cost V 2 bases and J 1 base, with 12 bases left between them. Germline CDR1 is SGDLS and CDR2 is YYNGEE. The CDR3 has 15 residues. CDR3 loop: CASSVLGQANTEAFF. The CDR3 coding sequence is TGTGCCAGCAGCGTCCTGGGACAAGCGAACACTGAAGCTTTCTTT.

The gene calls are TRBV19 and TRBJ2-6; 8 positions match TRBD2. The CDR3 has 17 amino acids. CDR1 is LNHDA, CDR2 SQIVND, per germline (reference sequence). V dropped 9 bases and J dropped 0; count of bases not matched to a gene: 10. CDR3 sequence (DNA): TGTGCCAGCCTCCGGGGGGGGCCGGGCTCTGGGGCCAACGTCCTGACTTTC. Translation gives CASLRGGPGSGANVLTF.

V gene TRBV5-8 combines with J gene TRBJ2-7; D perhaps matches TRBD1 (6 bases). The CDR3 spans 15 residues. CDR1 is SGHTS and CDR2 is YDEGEE in the germline V gene. The V end was cut by 2 bases, the J end by 3 bases, with 15 bases between. CDR3 nucleotides: TGTGCCAGCAGCTTAATACGAGGGGGTAACTACGAGCAGTACTTC. Translating gives CASSLIRGGNYEQYF. Looking up the rest from reference TRBV5-8 and TRBJ2-7 gives the full variable domain: EAGVTQSPTHLIKTRGQQATLRCSPISGHTSVYWYQQALGLGLQFLLWYDEGEERNRGNFPPRFSGRQFPNYSSELNVNALELEDSALYLCASSLIRGGNYEQYFGPGTRLTVT.

This chain joins TRBV25-1 and TRBJ2-7; 7 bases agree with TRBD1. Germline V gene lookup returns CDR1 MGHDK and CDR2 SYGVNS. The CDR3 contains 15 residues. The V segment lost 1 base and the J segment 2 bases; nucleotides outside the gene matches: 5. The CDR3 loop reads CASSESPTGAYEQYF. CDR3 in DNA: TGTGCCAGCAGTGAATCCCCCACAGGGGCCTACGAGCAGTACTTC.

V gene TRBV2 combines with J gene TRBJ2-7, with unresolved D. With 4 bases removed from V and 1 base from J, the gap between germline ends came to 14 bases. In germline, CDR1 is SNHLY, CDR2 FYNNEI. This CDR3 has 15 residues. DNA for the CDR3: TGTGCCAGCAGTGGAGGTGGCAGAGCATCCTACGAGCAGTACTTC. It codes for CASSGGGRASYEQYF.

This clone has only a few counts. J is TRBJ1-4 and V is TRBV6-5; 9 positions agree with TRBD1. The CDR3 is made up of 15 amino acids. Trimming took 7 bases from V and 7 from J; bases not matched to a gene: 10. From germline, CDR1 is MNHEY and CDR2 SVGAGI. The CDR3, as DNA: TGTGCCAGCAAGCCAGGGACAGGGTTGGGTGAAAAACTGTTTTTT. Amino acid sequence: CASKPGTGLGEKLFF.

The rearrangement links TRBV19 to TRBJ1-1, with D hard to call. V was clipped by 1 base and J by 6 bases, with 15 bases between them. The CDR3 contains 15 residues. Germline loops: CDR1 LNHDA, CDR2 SQIVND (reference sequence). The DNA for the CDR3 is TGTGCCAGTAGTATAGGGCGGACTCGGGTCGCTGAAGCTTTCTTT. It specifies CASSIGRTRVAEAFF.

This clone was counted only a few times. The V and J genes are TRBV25-1 and TRBJ1-5; TRBD1 might be the D (6 bases). The germline V gene has CDR1 MGHDK and CDR2 SYGVNS. This CDR3 spans 15 amino acids. V lost 3 bases and J 6 bases, leaving 15 bases between the germline ends. CDR3 coding DNA: TGTGCCAGCAGTGAGCCCGGGGGGGGCGGTCAGCCCCAGCATTTT. Its translation is CASSEPGGGGQPQHF.

Only a few counts were recorded for this clone. For the CDR3, the DNA is TGCGCCAGCAGACTTCGGACAGGGGCAGGTGGCTACACCTTC. Amino acids: CASRLRTGAGGYTF. The chain carries TRBV5-1 and TRBJ1-2; 9 nucleotides align to TRBD1. Germline CDR1 and CDR2: SGHRS and YFSETQ. V lost 5 bases and J lost 7; bases outside the gene matches: 9. There are 14 residues in the CDR3.

This clone was recorded a few times. The chain joins TRBV19 to TRBJ2-6; D is uncertain. The V end was cut by 6 bases, the J end by 2 bases, with 11 bases between. The CDR3 extends over 15 amino acids. Germline V gene data show CDR1 as LNHDA and CDR2 as SQIVND (reference sequence). This chain's CDR3 is CASSPVAAGANVLTF. CDR3 DNA: TGTGCCAGTAGCCCCGTGGCGGCTGGGGCCAACGTCCTGACTTTC.